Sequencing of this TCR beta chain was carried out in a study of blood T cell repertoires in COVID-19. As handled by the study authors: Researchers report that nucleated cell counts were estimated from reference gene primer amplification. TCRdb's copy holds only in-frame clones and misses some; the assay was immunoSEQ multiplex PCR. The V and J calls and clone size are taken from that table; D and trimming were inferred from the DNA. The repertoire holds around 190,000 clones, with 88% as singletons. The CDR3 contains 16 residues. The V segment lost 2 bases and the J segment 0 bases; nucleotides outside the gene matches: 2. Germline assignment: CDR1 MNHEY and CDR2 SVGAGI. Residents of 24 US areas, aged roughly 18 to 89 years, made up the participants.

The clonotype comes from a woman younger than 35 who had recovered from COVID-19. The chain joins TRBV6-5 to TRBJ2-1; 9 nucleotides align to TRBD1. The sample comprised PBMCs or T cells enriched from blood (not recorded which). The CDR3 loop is CASSYLGQGSYNEQFF. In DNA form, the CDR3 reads TGTGCCAGCAGTTACCTGGGACAGGGCTCCTACAATGAGCAGTTCTTC.